What follows are 26 T cell receptor beta chains derived from one specimen sequenced in a study of T cell repertoires in cytomegalovirus infection (dated by TCRdb to between 2019 and 2020). These receptors lack a known antigen. The treatment or condition label here, explained by the study, means: in vitro stimulation with specific CMV peptide epitopes to enrich CMV-specific T cells. Data came from an Illumina HiSeq 1500. The public reads were reprocessed in TCRdb via fastp at Q25 and MiXCR, keeping in-frame beta chains. Every distinct CDR3 protein forms one entry, paired with its most common genes and DNA. The sample records some 800,000 distinct CDR3 sequences, approximately 29% of which are singletons. The ten largest clones represent 9.5% to 15% of the sample. The specimen comprised cultured CD8+ T cells from PBMCs, sampled from culture after CMV antigen stimulation. These TCRs come from a human donor in good health (CMV status not recorded). Some clones in this sample may be carry-over from other donors' samples.

V gene TRBV6-6 combines with J gene TRBJ2-5; D unclear. Trimming stripped 0 bases from V and 3 bases from J, with 11 bases between. The CDR3 loop spans 15 amino acids. In germline, CDR1 is MNHNY, CDR2 SVGAGI (reference sequence). DNA of the CDR3: TGTGCCAGCAGTTACTCGGGCGCCAAAAAAGAGACCCAGTACTTC. This sequence encodes CASSYSGAKKETQYF.

V is TRBV5-6 and J is TRBJ2-1, with 8 positions matching TRBD1. The CDR3 is 14 residues long. V lost 4 bases and J lost 2; bases outside the gene matches: 2. Germline CDR1 is SGHDT and CDR2 is YYEEEE. CDR3 in amino acids: CASSVRGPYNEQFF. CDR3 coding DNA: TGTGCCAGCAGCGTCAGGGGGCCCTACAATGAGCAGTTCTTC.

The chain has TRBV12-5 and TRBJ1-6, with TRBD1 matching over 10 bases. This CDR3 spans 17 amino acids. V shed 0 bases and J 8 bases; nucleotides not matched to a gene: 7. Germline lookup yields CDR1 LGHNT and CDR2 FRNRAP. CDR3 sequence reads: CASGLVRRDRGDSPLHF. The CDR3 DNA reads TGTGCTAGTGGTTTGGTGAGGCGGGACAGGGGTGATTCACCCCTCCACTTT.

The rearrangement uses TRBV20-1 and TRBJ2-1; D call uncertain. From germline, CDR1 is DFQATT and CDR2 SNEGSKA (reference sequence). The CDR3 length is 12 residues. Trimming took off 1 base at V and 9 bases at J, with 10 bases between the two ends. The CDR3 sequence: CSARVGSGEQFF. The CDR3 nucleotides read TGCAGTGCTAGAGTTGGATCGGGTGAGCAGTTCTTC.

In its sample, this clonotype was seen a few times. The gene calls are TRBV29-1 and TRBJ2-1; 8 nucleotides agree with TRBD1. The CDR3 covers 14 residues. J lost 3 bases, V lost 6 bases, and 7 bases had no gene match. Germline V gives CDR1 SQVTM, CDR2 ANQGSEA. CDR3: CSVTDRGGYNEQFF. The DNA of the CDR3 is TGCAGCGTAACAGACAGGGGTGGCTACAATGAGCAGTTCTTC.

The J gene is TRBJ2-4, the V gene TRBV27; TRBD1 is a possible D gene (6 bases). The germline V gene encodes CDR1 MNHEY and CDR2 SMNVEV (reference sequence). The CDR3 length is 16 residues. V lost 2 bases to trimming and J lost 0 bases, with 11 bases between them. The CDR3 DNA is TGTGCCAGCAGTTTAATAGGGGGAAGAGCCAAAAACATTCAGTACTTC. The encoded protein is CASSLIGGRAKNIQYF.

The rearrangement uses TRBV27 and TRBJ2-1, with 13 bases aligning to TRBD2. Germline V gene lookup returns CDR1 MNHEY and CDR2 SMNVEV (reference sequence). This CDR3 region has 15 residues. V shed 5 bases and J 12 bases; nucleotides not matched to a gene: 10. This CDR3 is CASSHGLAGAVGQFF. DNA of the CDR3: TGTGCCAGCAGTCACGGACTAGCGGGGGCCGTGGGGCAGTTCTTC.

The chain has TRBV12-5 and TRBJ1-1; no reliable D call. V lost 3 bases, J lost 5 bases, and 4 bases lay in between. The CDR3 totals 11 residues. Germline values: CDR1 LGHNT, CDR2 FRNRAP. CDR3: CASGFRTEAFF. In DNA form, the CDR3 reads TGTGCTAGTGGTTTCCGTACTGAAGCTTTCTTT.

This chain joins TRBV19 and TRBJ1-1, with 10 nucleotides matching TRBD1. V lost 5 bases and J lost 0; bases outside the gene matches: 6. CDR1 LNHDA and CDR2 SQIVND come from the germline V gene (reference sequence). The CDR3 spans 16 residues. This CDR3 reads CASSLTGGPMNTEAFF. The DNA for the CDR3 is TGTGCCAGTAGTCTGACAGGGGGCCCCATGAACACTGAAGCTTTCTTT.

This clonotype was seen ten or more times. The rearrangement uses TRBV12-3 or TRBV12-4 and TRBJ1-2; TRBD1 is a possible D gene (5 bases). The CDR3 contains 13 residues. Trimming removed 4 bases at V and 8 bases at J, with 14 bases between. This CDR3 reads CASSSGFLGGYTF. The CDR3 DNA follows: TGTGCCAGCAGTTCAGGGTTCCTCGGAGGCTACACCTTC.

The table lists this clonotype with many counts. The V call is TRBV4-1, the J call TRBJ1-3; D remains ambiguous. Per the germline V gene, CDR1 is MGHRA and CDR2 is YSYEKL. V lost 0 bases to trimming and J lost 0 bases, with 6 bases between them. The CDR3 runs 15 residues. The CDR3 spells CASSQDTDSGNTIYF. In DNA form, the CDR3 reads TGCGCCAGCAGCCAAGATACCGACTCTGGAAACACCATATATTTT.

The rearrangement joins TRBV6-2 or TRBV6-3 to TRBJ1-1; D remains ambiguous. Looked up from germline, CDR1 is MNHEY and CDR2 is SVGEGT. The CDR3 runs to 16 residues. The germline V and J ends were trimmed by 5 bases and 0 bases, with 16 bases remaining between them. CDR3 sequence reads: CASSPLDIGLNTEAFF. The CDR3 nucleotides are TGTGCCAGCAGTCCGCTAGACATAGGATTGAACACTGAAGCTTTCTTT.

The chain recombines TRBV27 with TRBJ1-2, with D perhaps TRBD1 (5 bases). The CDR3 extends over 17 amino acids. Trimming removed 0 bases at V and 4 bases at J, with 18 bases between. Germline CDR1 and CDR2: MNHEY and SMNVEV (reference sequence). This chain's CDR3 is CASSLSWGSLKSYGYTF. CDR3 nucleotide sequence: TGTGCCAGCAGTTTATCTTGGGGCTCTCTGAAAAGCTATGGCTACACCTTC.

A few counts support this clonotype. This chain uses TRBV4-1 with TRBJ2-1; 9 bases match TRBD2. The CDR3 consists of 13 residues. Per the germline V gene, CDR1 is MGHRA and CDR2 is YSYEKL. Germline trimming cut 2 bases from V and 10 bases from J; bases unmatched to any gene: 3. This chain's CDR3 is CASSQRGLAEQFF. The CDR3 region has the DNA TGCGCCAGCAGCCAAAGAGGACTAGCGGAGCAGTTCTTC.

This clonotype was found a few times. The chain uses TRBV4-2 and TRBJ2-7; D uncertain. Germline lookup yields CDR1 LGHNA and CDR2 YNFKEQ. V was trimmed by 0 bases and J by 7 bases, leaving 13 bases between them. This CDR3 spans 14 amino acids. DNA for the CDR3: TGTGCCAGCAGCCAAGATATAGGAACGGTTGAGCAGTACGTC. Its protein product is CASSQDIGTVEQYV.

The chain couples TRBV28 to TRBJ1-5; no firm D call. V lost 2 bases, J lost 5 bases, and 10 bases lay in between. This CDR3 is 14 amino acids long. CDR1 and CDR2 from the germline V gene are MDHEN and SYDVKM. The CDR3 is CASSLNSGYQPQHF. CDR3 nucleotide sequence: TGTGCCAGCAGTTTAAACAGTGGTTATCAGCCCCAGCATTTT.

This clonotype turned up a few times. This chain links TRBV7-9 with TRBJ2-5; D remains ambiguous. CDR1 is SEHNR, CDR2 FQNEAQ, per germline (reference sequence). The CDR3 has 15 amino acids. V lost 5 bases and J lost 6, with 19 bases in between. CDR3 sequence: CASSPRPPETKTQYF. DNA for the CDR3: TGTGCCAGCAGCCCAAGACCTCCTGAGACCAAGACCCAGTACTTC.

V usage is TRBV12-3 or TRBV12-4 and J usage is TRBJ2-4, with a possible D match to TRBD1 (5 bases). Trimming shortened V by 2 bases and J by 0 bases, and 23 bases separated the two germline ends. The CDR3 covers 20 residues. The CDR3 loop is CASSLSADKVGSLAKNIQYF. CDR3 coding DNA: TGTGCCAGCAGTTTATCGGCGGACAAAGTGGGATCCCTAGCCAAAAACATTCAGTACTTC.

This clonotype came up a few times. This chain joins TRBV19 and TRBJ1-1; D unclear. Trimming cost V 7 bases and J 6 bases, with 27 bases left between them. CDR3 length equals 17 residues. Per germline, CDR1 LNHDA and CDR2 SQIVND (reference sequence). The CDR3 sequence: CASKVRPGELEYSEAFF. The DNA for the CDR3 is TGTGCCAGTAAAGTTAGACCCGGGGAGTTGGAGTACTCTGAAGCTTTCTTT.

For this clonotype: This could be a read error, since a much larger clone is one nucleotide away. The V call is TRBV7-2, the J call TRBJ1-4, with D unresolved. Trimming pared 3 bases from V and 8 bases from J, leaving 10 bases between. CDR1 and CDR2 from the germline V gene are SGHTA and FQGNSA. This CDR3 region has 13 residues. The CDR3 is CASSFRVDEKLFF. The CDR3 nucleotides read TGTGCCAGCAGCTTTCGGGTGGACGAAAAACTGTTTTTT.

This clonotype was seen repeatedly, ten times or more. This chain links TRBV10-2 with TRBJ1-1; D is unresolved. The germline V gene has CDR1 WSHSY and CDR2 SAAADI. This CDR3 spans 15 amino acids. Trimming removed 7 bases from V and 5 bases from J, with 20 bases in between. The CDR3 loop reads CASKEAPRAGTEAFF. CDR3 in DNA: TGCGCCAGCAAAGAAGCCCCTAGGGCTGGGACTGAAGCTTTCTTT.

This clonotype showed up just a few times. The chain is built from TRBV12-3 or TRBV12-4 and TRBJ1-5; 8 nucleotides align to TRBD1. The CDR3 runs 15 residues. V shed 5 bases and J 4 bases; nucleotides not matched to a gene: 7. In nucleotides, the CDR3 is TGTGCCAGCAGTCGGACAGGGATGAGTAATCAGCCCCAGCATTTT. Its protein is CASSRTGMSNQPQHF.

This clonotype was found a few times. This chain connects TRBV29-1 to TRBJ2-1, with 7 bases that match TRBD1. Germline CDR1 reads SQVTM; CDR2 reads ANQGSEA. V lost 3 bases, J lost 12 bases, and 8 bases stayed unmatched. The CDR3 sequence is 12 residues long. CDR3 loop: CSVDLGQRRQFF. CDR3 DNA sequence: TGCAGCGTTGATCTGGGACAGAGAAGGCAGTTCTTC.

The J gene is TRBJ2-7, the V gene TRBV4-1; possibly TRBD2 for D (6 bases). V lost 0 bases, J lost 7 bases, and 19 bases lay in between. This CDR3 region has 16 residues. Per the germline V gene, CDR1 is MGHRA and CDR2 is YSYEKL. CDR3 amino acids: CASSQEKGLTLREQYF. CDR3 DNA: TGCGCCAGCAGCCAAGAAAAGGGACTGACACTGAGGGAGCAGTACTTC.

A word on this clonotype: A junction end diverges from the germline sequence, so it may reflect a read error. V gene TRBV5-1 combines with J gene TRBJ1-6; possibly TRBD1 for D (5 bases). The germline V gene has CDR1 SGHRS and CDR2 YFSETQ. CDR3 length: 17 amino acids. CDR3 sequence reads: CTSSPGPRSSYNSPLHF. As DNA, the CDR3 is TGCACCAGCAGCCCGGGACCTAGGAGCTCCTATAATTCACCCCTCCACTTT.

J is TRBJ2-1 and V is TRBV3-1; D ambiguous. Germline loops: CDR1 LGHDT, CDR2 YNNKEL (reference sequence). This CDR3 region has 15 residues. V was clipped by 1 base and J by 8 bases, with 15 bases between them. The CDR3 region is CASSQVGYMGDEQFF. Here the CDR3 DNA reads TGTGCCAGCAGCCAAGTCGGCTATATGGGTGATGAGCAGTTCTTC.